This T cell receptor (beta chain) appears in the sequencing data of a study of read filtering for tumor transcriptome and immune sequencing. Looking at the study overall: R-ISS stage counts were 8 or 9 for I, around 17 for II, 6 or 7 for III.

The library was built from roughly 400 ng RNA with molecular barcoded adaptors for alpha/delta and beta/gamma chains. MiXCR, run by TCRdb on the reads, gives a single entry per CDR3 protein. The sample has 60,000 to 80,000 distinct CDR3 sequences; around 13% are singletons. V dropped 11 bases and J dropped 0 bases, with 13 bases sitting between them. This CDR3 is built from 14 residues. Germline V gene data show CDR1 as MNHEY and CDR2 as SMNVEV (reference sequence). This clonotype came up many times. The chain joins TRBV27 to TRBJ2-2; D gene unclear. The source is a donor aged 40 or over with multiple myeloma. Sequencing input: a population of CD138-negative cells sorted from bone marrow. The CDR3 nucleotides read TGTGCCGCGAGACTGCTCGCGAACACCGGGGAGCTGTTTTTT. Its protein is CAARLLANTGELFF.